Given below is one TCR beta chain in context. Its target is unknown. The sample is drawn from a study of T cells after yellow fever vaccination. Study background: Those fractions that held only low numbers of cells were prepared using the SMART-Seq v4 Ultra Low Input RNA kit.

Overall study results and limits: Contaminants from the bulk population, in the form of abundant clonotypes, could be found in FACS-sorted repertoires. Re-detected after boosting: most primary clones, about 96% of CD4 and under 90% of CD8.

TCRdb reprocessed the 5' RACE reads with MiXCR, giving one entry per CDR3 protein. The sample has about 550,000 distinct CDR3 sequences; roughly 19% are singletons. Sequenced here: PBMCs, sampled 15 days after the yellow fever booster vaccination. The clonotype originates from a man aged 25-45 years who received the YFV17D yellow fever vaccine.

The CDR3 coding sequence is TGTGCCAGCAGCTTGGATGGGGACAGGGGTGGTGGTTCCTCTGGGGCCAACGTCCTGACTTTC. Translating gives CASSLDGDRGGGSSGANVLTF. V and J are TRBV5-4 and TRBJ2-6; 10 nucleotides line up with TRBD1. The CDR3 covers 21 residues. Germline CDR1 reads SGHNT; CDR2 reads YYREEE (reference sequence). The V segment lost 0 bases and the J segment 0 bases; nucleotides outside the gene matches: 12.